The entry that follows covers one TCR beta chain sequence. Its antigen is still unknown. Subsets obtained from CD4+ cells comprised CD45RA+ naive and CD45RA-negative memory cells. These data originate in a study of shared clonotypes between healthy human individuals. CDR1 and CDR2 from the germline V gene are MRHNA and SNTAGT. This CDR3 is 16 amino acids long. The V and J ends lost 8 bases and 0 bases respectively, with 19 bases between them. Study findings and constraints: It was the non-shared clonotypes that had lower generation probabilities than clonotypes shared by all four donors. Despite large depth, rarefaction showed incomplete sorted-subset sequencing.

Here immunoSEQ multiplex PCR was the method, and the copy in TCRdb shows in-frame clones only, minus some. This table holds fewer than 1.8 million clones, approximately 98.5% found once. V gene TRBV6-4 combines with J gene TRBJ1-2, with D possibly TRBD1 on 5 matching bases. The material sequenced was naive CD4+ T cells sorted from blood. The subset was: CD45RA+ positively selected. The TCR sequence derives from a young man in good health. The CDR3 region has the DNA TGTGCCAGCCCTACCACAGGAGAGACTCCTAACTATGGCTACACCTTC. Its protein is CASPTTGETPNYGYTF.